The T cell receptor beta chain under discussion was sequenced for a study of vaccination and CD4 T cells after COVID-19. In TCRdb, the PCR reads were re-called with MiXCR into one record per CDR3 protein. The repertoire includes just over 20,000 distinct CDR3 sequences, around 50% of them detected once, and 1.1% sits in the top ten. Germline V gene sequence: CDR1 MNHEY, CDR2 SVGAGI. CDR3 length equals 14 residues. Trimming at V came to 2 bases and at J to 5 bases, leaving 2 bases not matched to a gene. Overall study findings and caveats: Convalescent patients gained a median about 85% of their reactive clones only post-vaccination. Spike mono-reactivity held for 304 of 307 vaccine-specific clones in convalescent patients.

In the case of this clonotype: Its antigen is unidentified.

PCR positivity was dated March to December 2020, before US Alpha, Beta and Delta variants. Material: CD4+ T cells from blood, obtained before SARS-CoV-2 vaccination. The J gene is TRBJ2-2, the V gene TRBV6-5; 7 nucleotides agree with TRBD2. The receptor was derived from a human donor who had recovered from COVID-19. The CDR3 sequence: CASSYLGGTGELFF. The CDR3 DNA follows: TGTGCCAGCAGTTACCTCGGGGGGACCGGGGAGCTGTTTTTT.